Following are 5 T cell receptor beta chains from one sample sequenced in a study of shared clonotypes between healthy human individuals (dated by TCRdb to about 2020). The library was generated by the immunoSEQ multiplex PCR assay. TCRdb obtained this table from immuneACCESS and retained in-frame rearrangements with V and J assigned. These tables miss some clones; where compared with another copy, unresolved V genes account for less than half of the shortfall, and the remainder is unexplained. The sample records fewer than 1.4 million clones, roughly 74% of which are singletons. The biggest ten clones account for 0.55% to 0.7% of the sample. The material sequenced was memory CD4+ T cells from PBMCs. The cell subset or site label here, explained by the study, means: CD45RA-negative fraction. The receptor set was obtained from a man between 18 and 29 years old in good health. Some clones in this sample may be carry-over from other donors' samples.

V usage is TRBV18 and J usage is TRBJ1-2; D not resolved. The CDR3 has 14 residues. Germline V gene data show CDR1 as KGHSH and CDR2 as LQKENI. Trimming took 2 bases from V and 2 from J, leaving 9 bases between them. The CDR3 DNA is TGTGCCAGCTCACCAGATGGAGTCAACTATGGCTACACCTTC. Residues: CASSPDGVNYGYTF.

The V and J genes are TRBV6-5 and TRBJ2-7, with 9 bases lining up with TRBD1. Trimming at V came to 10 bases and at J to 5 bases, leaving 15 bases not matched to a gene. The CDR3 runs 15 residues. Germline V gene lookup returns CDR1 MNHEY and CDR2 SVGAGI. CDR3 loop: CATESLIGQGHEQYF. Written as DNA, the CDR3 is TGTGCCACTGAAAGCTTAATAGGACAGGGGCACGAGCAGTACTTC.

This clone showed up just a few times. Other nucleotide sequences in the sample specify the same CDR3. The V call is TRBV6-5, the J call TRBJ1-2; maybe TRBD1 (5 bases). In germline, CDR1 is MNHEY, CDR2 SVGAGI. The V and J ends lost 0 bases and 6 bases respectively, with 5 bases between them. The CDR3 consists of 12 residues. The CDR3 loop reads CASSYSGDGYTF. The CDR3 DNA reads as TGTGCCAGCAGTTACTCGGGGGATGGCTACACCTTC.

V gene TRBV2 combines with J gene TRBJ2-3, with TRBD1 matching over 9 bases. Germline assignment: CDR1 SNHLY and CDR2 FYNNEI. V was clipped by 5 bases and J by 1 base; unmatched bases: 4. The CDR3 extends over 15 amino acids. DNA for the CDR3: TGTGCCAGCAGTACGGGACAGGGCGGCACAGATACGCAGTATTTT. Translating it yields CASSTGQGGTDTQYF. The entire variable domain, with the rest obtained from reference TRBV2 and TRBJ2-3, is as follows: EPEVTQTPSHQVTQMGQEVILRCVPISNHLYFYWYRQILGQKVEFLVSFYNNEISEKSEIFDDQFSVERPDGSNFTLKIRSTKLEDSAMYFCASSTGQGGTDTQYFGPGTRLTVL.

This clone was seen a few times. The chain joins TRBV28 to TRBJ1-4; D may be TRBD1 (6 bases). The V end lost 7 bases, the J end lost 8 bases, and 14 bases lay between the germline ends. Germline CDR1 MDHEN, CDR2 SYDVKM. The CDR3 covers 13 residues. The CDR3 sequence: CASTPGGTEKLFF. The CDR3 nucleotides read TGTGCCAGCACTCCGGGGGGGACAGAAAAACTGTTTTTT.